The 12 T cell receptor beta chains presented below share a single source sample, sequenced in a study of control samples from healthy donors and cancer patients. Clones were sequenced by immunoSEQ multiplex PCR, and TCRdb holds only the in-frame ones, with some missing. This repertoire shows tens of thousands of clones, approximately 95% found once; its top ten account for approximately 1.9%. The source material was blood. All receptors derive from a woman aged 25 to 39 in good health.

This clone has only one observation. The V gene is TRBV5-4, the J gene TRBJ2-3; tentative D call: TRBD2 (5 bases). Trimming took off 4 bases at V and 0 bases at J, with 24 bases between the two ends. CDR1 and CDR2 from the germline V gene are SGHNT and YYREEE (reference sequence). The CDR3 contains 19 residues. The CDR3: CASSRAGRSALSSTDTQYF. The CDR3 DNA reads as TGTGCCAGCAGCCGGGCGGGCAGGTCGGCCCTATCTAGCACAGATACGCAGTATTTT. The variable domain in full, with the rest retrieved from reference TRBV5-4 and TRBJ2-3, is ETGVTQSPTHLIKTRGQQVTLRCSSQSGHNTVSWYQQALGQGPQFIFQYYREEENGRGNFPPRFSGLQFPNYSSELNVNALELDDSALYLCASSRAGRSALSSTDTQYFGPGTRLTVL.

This chain joins TRBV9 and TRBJ2-2, with TRBD1 matching 9 bases. The germline V gene encodes CDR1 SGDLS and CDR2 YYNGEE. This CDR3 spans 15 amino acids. The J segment lost 3 bases and the V segment lost 4 bases, leaving 4 bases of the junction unmatched. This chain's CDR3 is CASSPTGGDTGELFF. CDR3 coding DNA: TGTGCCAGCAGCCCCACAGGGGGCGACACCGGGGAGCTGTTTTTT.

This sequence joins TRBV10-2 and TRBJ2-7; D gene ambiguous. The germline gives CDR1 WSHSY, CDR2 SAAADI. Trimming left V 3 bases short and J 4 bases short, with 7 bases between. The CDR3 sequence is 12 residues long. CDR3 nucleotides: TGCGCCAGCAGTGAAAAGGGTTACGAGCAGTACTTC. It yields the protein CASSEKGYEQYF.

V is TRBV15 and J is TRBJ2-1, with TRBD2 as a possible D gene (5 bases). The V and J ends lost 1 base and 3 bases respectively, with 10 bases between them. CDR3 size: 15 residues. Germline V lookup: CDR1 LNHNV, CDR2 YYDKDF (reference sequence). The DNA of the CDR3 is TGTGCCACCAGCAGAGGCCTCGGACTCTACAATGAGCAGTTCTTC. Translating it yields CATSRGLGLYNEQFF.

The V call is TRBV19, the J call TRBJ2-3; TRBD2 agrees at 7 bases. The trim removed 5 bases at V and 2 bases at J, leaving 7 bases unmatched. The CDR3 has 15 amino acids. CDR1 is LNHDA, CDR2 SQIVND, per germline (reference sequence). CDR3 residues: CASSAIAGYTDTQYF. CDR3 in DNA: TGTGCCAGTAGTGCAATAGCGGGTTACACAGATACGCAGTATTTT.

V usage is TRBV3-1 (or the pseudogene TRBV3-2) and J usage is TRBJ2-3, with 8 bases identical to TRBD2. Per germline, CDR1 LGHDT and CDR2 YNNKEL (reference sequence). The trim removed 1 base at V and 1 base at J, leaving 16 bases unmatched. The CDR3 length is 20 residues. The CDR3 sequence is CASSQAYLGVSGGGTDTQYF. The CDR3, as DNA: TGTGCCAGCAGCCAAGCCTATCTTGGGGTGAGCGGGGGCGGCACAGATACGCAGTATTTT.

The chain carries TRBV18 and TRBJ2-5, with a weak D call TRBD1 (5 bases). This CDR3 is built from 13 residues. Trimming took 3 bases from V and 2 from J, leaving 7 bases between them. Germline V gene lookup returns CDR1 KGHSH and CDR2 LQKENI. The CDR3 DNA reads TGTGCCAGCTCACCGGGGCAGCAAGAGACCCAGTACTTC. Protein product: CASSPGQQETQYF.

This sequence joins TRBV19 and TRBJ1-4; 11 nucleotides align to TRBD1. This CDR3 has 16 amino acids. V lost 4 bases and J lost 7; bases outside the gene matches: 8. Germline V lookup: CDR1 LNHDA, CDR2 SQIVND (reference sequence). CDR3 amino acids: CASSRTTGTGGEKLFF. In DNA form, the CDR3 reads TGTGCCAGTAGTAGAACGACCGGGACAGGGGGTGAAAAACTGTTTTTT.

This chain links TRBV4-1 with TRBJ1-2, with TRBD1 identical over 9 bases. The CDR3 sequence is 14 residues long. J was trimmed by 8 bases and V by 3 bases; bases with no gene match: 7. CDR1 is MGHRA, CDR2 YSYEKL, per germline. CDR3 sequence reads: CASSQPGQGLGYTF. In DNA form, the CDR3 reads TGCGCCAGCAGCCAGCCGGGACAGGGTCTGGGCTACACCTTC.

The chain uses TRBV2 and TRBJ1-4, with a tentative D call TRBD1 (5 bases). Germline V gene data show CDR1 as SNHLY and CDR2 as FYNNEI. This CDR3 is built from 15 residues. Trimming took 4 bases from V and 5 from J, leaving 14 bases between them. This CDR3 reads CASSVGVSRNEKLFF. Written as DNA, the CDR3 is TGTGCCAGCAGTGTGGGGGTGTCCAGGAATGAAAAACTGTTTTTT.

The chain carries TRBV28 and TRBJ1-5; no clear D. V lost 6 bases to trimming and J lost 0 bases, with 9 bases between them. CDR3 size: 14 residues. Per the germline V gene, CDR1 is MDHEN and CDR2 is SYDVKM. CDR3 residues: CASSRRNSNQPQHF. CDR3 coding DNA: TGTGCCAGCAGCCGACGGAATAGCAATCAGCCCCAGCATTTT.

The gene calls are TRBV5-5 and TRBJ2-7, with D possibly being TRBD1 or TRBD2 (6 bases each). The CDR3 extends over 15 amino acids. Germline CDR1 is SGHKS and CDR2 is YYEKEE (reference sequence). With 2 bases removed from V and 5 bases from J, the gap between germline ends came to 17 bases. The CDR3 coding sequence is TGTGCCAGCAGCTTCTCCGGGGGCAGTCGTAACGAGCAGTACTTC. Protein sequence: CASSFSGGSRNEQYF.